One sample yielded the 26 T cell receptor beta chains listed below, sequenced in a study of beta chain features in type 1 diabetes. Reverse transcribing all isolated RNA meant expressed TCRB transcripts were sequenced. Method: immunoSEQ multiplex PCR; TCRdb's copy keeps in-frame clones and lacks some. The table records 80,000 to 90,000 clones, around a third of them present only once. Sequenced material: stem cell memory CD4+ T cells from blood. These receptors were taken from a woman between 18 and 29 years old in good health.

The chain uses TRBV14 and TRBJ2-7, with TRBD1 identical over 9 bases. Germline V gives CDR1 SGHDN, CDR2 FVKESK. There are 15 residues in the CDR3. The V gene end was trimmed by 4 bases and the J gene end by 5 bases; junction bases not matched to a gene: 9. The CDR3: CASSPLFRDRDEQYF. The CDR3 DNA is TGTGCCAGCAGCCCTCTATTCCGGGACAGGGACGAGCAGTACTTC.

This clone was observed a few times. The rearrangement links TRBV14 to TRBJ2-1, with TRBD2 identical over 15 bases. The CDR3 runs 18 residues. Trimming cost V 0 bases and J 9 bases; bases outside gene matches: 9. Germline V gives CDR1 SGHDN, CDR2 FVKESK. CDR3 in amino acids: CASSQDTNPGLAGGEQFF. CDR3 coding DNA: TGTGCCAGCAGCCAAGATACAAATCCGGGACTAGCGGGAGGTGAGCAGTTCTTC.

On this clone itself: At one of its ends the junction is not consistent with the germline gene, which may arise from a read error. The rearrangement uses TRBV7-7 and TRBJ2-1; 9 bases agree with TRBD2. The CDR3 has 15 residues. CDR1 and CDR2 from the germline V gene are SSHAT and FNYEAQ (reference sequence). In DNA, the CDR3 is TGTGCTAGCAGCCACGGGGGCGGGGGGGCTCATGAGCAGTTCTTC. Translated, it gives CASSHGGGGAHEQFF.

The V gene is TRBV7-2, the J gene TRBJ1-4, with D perhaps TRBD1 (5 bases). Germline V gene data show CDR1 as SGHTA and CDR2 as FQGNSA. This CDR3 is 18 amino acids long. The V and J ends lost 2 bases and 2 bases respectively, with 18 bases between them. The CDR3: CASSLLVWGEATNEKLFF. In nucleotides, the CDR3 is TGTGCCAGCAGCTTATTGGTGTGGGGGGAGGCGACTAATGAAAAACTGTTTTTT.

This clone appeared a few times. This chain connects TRBV7-2 to TRBJ1-1, with 7 bases fitting TRBD1. CDR3 size: 12 residues. Germline CDR1 is SGHTA and CDR2 is FQGNSA. V lost 2 bases, J lost 8 bases, and 2 bases stayed unmatched. CDR3 DNA: TGTGCCAGCAGCTTAAGGGACAGAGAAGCTTTCTTT. Protein: CASSLRDREAFF.

This clone was detected a few times. V and J are TRBV11-1 and TRBJ2-5, with 7 bases matching TRBD1. CDR1 and CDR2 (germline): SGHAT, FQDESV (reference sequence). The length of the CDR3 is 15 residues. Trimming at V came to 5 bases and at J to 0 bases, leaving 6 bases not matched to a gene. In nucleotides, the CDR3 is TGTGCCAGCAGCCCCTCGACAGGGTACCAAGAGACCCAGTACTTC. Protein: CASSPSTGYQETQYF. Full variable domain (missing parts from reference TRBV11-1 and TRBJ2-5): EAEVAQSPRYKITEKSQAVAFWCDPISGHATLYWYRQILGQGPELLVQFQDESVVDDSQLPKDRFSAERLKGVDSTLKIQPAELGDSAMYLCASSPSTGYQETQYFGPGTRLLVL.

Ten or more counts support this clone. The chain has TRBV30 and TRBJ2-3; 8 bases map to TRBD2. The V gene end was trimmed by 5 bases and the J gene end by 0 bases; junction bases not matched to a gene: 4. The CDR3 runs 14 residues. Germline CDR1 is GTSNPN and CDR2 is SVGIG (reference sequence). The DNA of the CDR3 is TGTGCCTGGCGGTTAGCGGGAAGCACAGATACGCAGTATTTT. Translating gives CAWRLAGSTDTQYF.

The CDR3 here is CASSLDRGSSYEQYF. DNA for the CDR3: TGTGCCAGCAGCTTGGACAGGGGGAGCTCCTACGAGCAGTACTTC. V and J are TRBV5-4 and TRBJ2-7; 8 positions agree with TRBD1. The V segment lost 0 bases and the J segment 0 bases; nucleotides outside the gene matches: 2. Germline loops: CDR1 SGHNT, CDR2 YYREEE (reference sequence). CDR3 length: 15 amino acids.

This chain uses TRBV5-5 with TRBJ2-5; 10 bases are a match to TRBD1. This CDR3 has 16 amino acids. Germline-derived CDR1 and CDR2 are SGHKS and YYEKEE (reference sequence). The V segment lost 1 base and the J segment 2 bases; nucleotides outside the gene matches: 5. The CDR3 bases are TGTGCCAGCAGCTTGTTGGGGACAGGGGTTCAAGAGACCCAGTACTTC. Its protein product is CASSLLGTGVQETQYF.

A few counts support this clone. The chain employs TRBV7-3 and TRBJ2-1, with TRBD1 matching 9 bases. This CDR3 comprises 13 residues. In germline, CDR1 is SGHTA, CDR2 FQGTGA. Here the CDR3 reads CASGQGPNNEQFF. The CDR3 DNA sequence: TGTGCTAGTGGACAGGGGCCGAACAATGAGCAGTTCTTC.

V is TRBV30 and J is TRBJ2-1; perhaps TRBD1 as D (5 bases). V shed 3 bases and J shed 4 bases, with 10 bases lying between them. Germline CDR1 GTSNPN, CDR2 SVGIG (reference sequence). The CDR3 length is 13 residues. The CDR3 loop is CAWSLTDYNEQFF. As DNA, the CDR3 is TGTGCCTGGAGCCTGACAGATTACAATGAGCAGTTCTTC.

The rearrangement links TRBV4-2 to TRBJ2-1, with D unclear. V was cut by 5 bases and J by 0 bases, with 14 bases left in between. In germline, CDR1 is LGHNA, CDR2 YNFKEQ. This CDR3 is 16 amino acids long. The CDR3 DNA follows: TGTGCCAGCAGCTCTTACGCGGCCCGCTCCTACAATGAGCAGTTCTTC. Amino acid sequence: CASSSYAARSYNEQFF.

Only a few counts were recorded for this clone. The gene calls are TRBV19 and TRBJ2-6; perhaps TRBD2 as D (6 bases). Germline loops: CDR1 LNHDA, CDR2 SQIVND (reference sequence). CDR3 length equals 16 residues. Between the trimmed V and J ends, which lost 0 bases and 4 bases, there was a span of 10 bases. This CDR3 reads CASSIDSGRGANVLTF. CDR3 coding DNA: TGTGCCAGTAGTATAGATTCAGGGAGGGGGGCCAACGTCCTGACTTTC.

This clone has a handful of counts. V usage is TRBV6-5 and J usage is TRBJ2-2; TRBD1 aligns across 10 bases. This CDR3 is 15 amino acids long. With 6 bases clipped from V and 4 bases from J, the junction kept 5 bases outside the gene matches. The germline V gene has CDR1 MNHEY and CDR2 SVGAGI. The CDR3 sequence: CASRRQGAITGELFF. The CDR3 DNA follows: TGTGCCAGCAGGCGACAGGGGGCGATCACCGGGGAGCTGTTTTTT.

This clone was observed a few times. This sequence joins TRBV5-1 and TRBJ2-3, with a tentative D call TRBD1 (6 bases). The length of the CDR3 is 15 residues. The germline CDR1 and CDR2 sequences are SGHRS and YFSETQ. Trimming removed 3 bases from V and 5 bases from J, with 16 bases in between. Here the CDR3 reads CASSSLGGSVDTQYF. CDR3 DNA: TGCGCCAGCAGCTCATTAGGGGGTTCGGTAGATACGCAGTATTTT. The full variable domain, completed using reference TRBV5-1 and TRBJ2-3, is KAGVTQTPRYLIKTRGQQVTLSCSPISGHRSVSWYQQTPGQGLQFLFEYFSETQRNKGNFPGRFSGRQFSNSRSEMNVSTLELGDSALYLCASSSLGGSVDTQYFGPGTRLTVL.

The gene calls are TRBV5-4 and TRBJ1-2; 9 bases agree with TRBD1. The germline CDR1 and CDR2 sequences are SGHNT and YYREEE (reference sequence). The J segment lost 2 bases and the V segment lost 3 bases, leaving 5 bases of the junction unmatched. The CDR3 length is 15 residues. CDR3 bases: TGTGCCAGCAGCTCACGGACAGGGGACAACTATGGCTACACCTTC. Protein: CASSSRTGDNYGYTF.

The rearrangement joins TRBV19 to TRBJ2-7, with 7 bases that match TRBD1. V trimming: 4 bases; J trimming: 4 bases; junction bases outside the gene matches: 7. The CDR3 runs to 14 residues. CDR1 and CDR2 (germline): LNHDA, SQIVND (reference sequence). DNA of the CDR3: TGTGCCAGTAGTACCCCGGGACAGCGATACGAGCAGTACTTC. This codes for CASSTPGQRYEQYF.

The V and J genes are TRBV5-1 and TRBJ2-5, with D possibly TRBD1 on 6 matching bases. The V and J ends lost 5 bases and 3 bases respectively, with 11 bases between them. The CDR3 is 13 residues long. From germline, CDR1 is SGHRS and CDR2 YFSETQ. CDR3 in DNA: TGCGCCAGCAGACGACAGGCGAAAGAGACCCAGTACTTC. Translated: CASRRQAKETQYF.

This clone was observed a handful of times. The V call is TRBV9, the J call TRBJ2-3, with a tentative D call TRBD2 (6 bases). The CDR3 has 16 residues. The germline V gene encodes CDR1 SGDLS and CDR2 YYNGEE. V gave up 4 bases and J gave up 1 base, with 16 bases separating them. CDR3 sequence reads: CASSSRWGDGTDTQYF. The DNA of the CDR3 is TGTGCCAGCAGCTCCCGGTGGGGGGATGGCACAGATACGCAGTATTTT.

There are a few counts of this clone. This chain uses TRBV4-1 with TRBJ1-2, with D hard to call. This CDR3 has 15 amino acids. Trimming removed 0 bases at V and 4 bases at J, with 12 bases between. Germline-derived CDR1 and CDR2 are MGHRA and YSYEKL. The CDR3 DNA reads as TGCGCCAGCAGCCAAGATATACAGAGTTTCTATGGCTACACCTTC. Amino acid sequence: CASSQDIQSFYGYTF.

This clone was found a few times. J is TRBJ1-1 and V is TRBV5-4; D possibly corresponds to TRBD1 (6 bases). The CDR3 runs 13 residues. In germline, CDR1 is SGHNT, CDR2 YYREEE (reference sequence). V lost 7 bases to trimming and J lost 6 bases, with 16 bases between them. CDR3 DNA sequence: TGTGCCAGCGGACTAGGGGGGAAGGCTGAAGCTTTCTTT. Amino acid sequence: CASGLGGKAEAFF.

This clone was found a few times. The chain uses TRBV5-1 and TRBJ1-4; 7 bases fit TRBD1. CDR3 size: 15 residues. Germline values: CDR1 SGHRS, CDR2 YFSETQ. V shed 5 bases and J 5 bases; nucleotides not matched to a gene: 9. The CDR3 nucleotides are TGCGCCAGCAGTAGGGGGGACAGCTACAATGAAAAACTGTTTTTT. This translates into CASSRGDSYNEKLFF.

On this clone itself: Other DNA sequences in this sample translate to the same CDR3. The chain combines TRBV2 with TRBJ2-2, with TRBD2 identical over 7 bases. The CDR3 contains 13 residues. Germline trimming cut 3 bases from V and 6 bases from J; bases unmatched to any gene: 1. Looked up from germline, CDR1 is SNHLY and CDR2 is FYNNEI. The CDR3 sequence: CASSDLAAGELFF. The CDR3 region has the DNA TGTGCCAGCAGTGACCTAGCGGCCGGGGAGCTGTTTTTT.

The chain is built from TRBV25-1 and TRBJ2-6; D is ambiguous. V lost 3 bases and J 0 bases, leaving 12 bases between the germline ends. Germline CDR1 MGHDK, CDR2 SYGVNS. The CDR3 extends over 17 amino acids. The CDR3 nucleotides read TGTGCCAGCAGTGATTTATGGCCCCTCTCTGGGGCCAACGTCCTGACTTTC. It is translated as CASSDLWPLSGANVLTF.

This chain connects TRBV7-2 to TRBJ2-5; D is unclear. The closer fit of TRBJ2-7 to the DNA end suggests the J call may be wrong. Germline V gives CDR1 SGHTA, CDR2 FQGNSA. This CDR3 region has 13 residues. The CDR3 nucleotides read TGTGCCAGCCTAAGCCTCCTGAGCTACGAGCAGTACTTC. It codes for CASLSLLSYEQYF.

V usage is TRBV6-5 and J usage is TRBJ2-5, with D possibly TRBD2 on 5 matching bases. The CDR3 totals 15 residues. CDR1 is MNHEY, CDR2 SVGAGI, per germline. V lost 5 bases and J 7 bases, leaving 20 bases between the germline ends. In DNA form, the CDR3 reads TGTGCCAGCAGTGTCGTTAACGGTGGAGGTGGGACCCAGTACTTC. Translated: CASSVVNGGGGTQYF.